The 31 T cell receptor beta chains given below trace back to one sample, sequenced in a study of T cells in narcolepsy. Generated by immunoSEQ multiplex PCR, the TCRdb table keeps only in-frame clones and is missing some. This sample yields roughly 27,000 clones, of which approximately 86% are seen a single time; about 1.1% belongs to the top ten. The specimen was CD45RA- memory CD4+ T cells from PBMCs. Receptors were obtained from a human donor with narcolepsy.

The genes are TRBV5-4 and TRBJ2-1; 15 positions agree with TRBD2. This CDR3 is built from 17 residues. Trimming took 4 bases from V and 8 from J; bases not matched to a gene: 10. The V gene's germline CDR1 is SGHNT and CDR2 YYREEE (reference sequence). The CDR3 DNA sequence: TGTGCCAGCAGCGAGGGGACTAGCGGGGGGCTTGTCTATGAGCAGTTCTTC. Translated: CASSEGTSGGLVYEQFF.

The CDR3 nucleotides read TGCGCCAGCAGCTTGGGACAGGGCAATTCACCCCTCCACTTT. Its protein product is CASSLGQGNSPLHF. V usage is TRBV5-1 and J usage is TRBJ1-6; the match to TRBD1 covers 7 bases. The CDR3 extends over 14 amino acids. CDR1 and CDR2 (germline): SGHRS, YFSETQ. Trimming removed 0 bases from V and 7 bases from J; junction bases left unmatched: 1. The variable domain in full, completed from reference TRBV5-1 and TRBJ1-6, reads KAGVTQTPRYLIKTRGQQVTLSCSPISGHRSVSWYQQTPGQGLQFLFEYFSETQRNKGNFPGRFSGRQFSNSRSEMNVSTLELGDSALYLCASSLGQGNSPLHFGNGTRLTVT.

The chain recombines TRBV28 with TRBJ2-3; 7 nucleotides match TRBD1. Trimming took 8 bases from V and 1 from J; bases not matched to a gene: 12. The CDR3 is 16 amino acids. CDR1 and CDR2 from the germline V gene are MDHEN and SYDVKM. CDR3 in DNA: TGTGCCAGCTCCGAACAGGGGAGCGGACGCACAGATACGCAGTATTTT. Encoded protein: CASSEQGSGRTDTQYF.

The V gene is TRBV5-1, the J gene TRBJ2-5; D is perhaps TRBD1 or TRBD2 (6 bases each). The CDR3 is made up of 15 amino acids. V lost 2 bases, J lost 4 bases, and 15 bases lay in between. The V gene's germline CDR1 is SGHRS and CDR2 YFSETQ. The CDR3 DNA reads as TGCGCCAGCAGCTTTAAAGGGGGGCGAGGAGAGACCCAGTACTTC. Protein product: CASSFKGGRGETQYF.

This chain connects TRBV6-1 to TRBJ2-6; a weak D match, TRBD1 (5 bases). CDR3 size: 15 residues. Trimming took 5 bases from V and 1 from J, leaving 9 bases between them. Germline CDR1 is MNHNS and CDR2 is SASEGT. CDR3 region: CASSSRVSGANVLTF. Written as DNA, the CDR3 is TGTGCCAGCAGTAGCAGGGTGTCTGGGGCCAACGTCCTGACTTTC.

The V call is TRBV28, the J call TRBJ2-5; D tentatively reads TRBD1 or TRBD2 (5 bases each). The CDR3 runs 14 residues. V lost 3 bases to trimming and J lost 6 bases, with 14 bases between them. Germline V lookup: CDR1 MDHEN, CDR2 SYDVKM. CDR3 DNA sequence: TGTGCCAGCAGTTTGCCCGGGGACGGGAAGACCCAGTACTTC. This codes for CASSLPGDGKTQYF.

This clone showed up just once. The V call is TRBV7-5, the J call TRBJ2-1; the table's D call, TRBD2, was not checked against the DNA. TRBV7-5 corresponds to a pseudogene. This CDR3 contains 16 residues. The CDR3 region is CVRSLSRLVTELEQFF. In DNA form, the CDR3 reads TGTGTCAGAAGCTTGTCCCGACTAGTGACCGAGCTTGAGCAGTTCTTC.

V gene TRBV4-2 combines with J gene TRBJ1-6, with D possibly TRBD1 on 5 matching bases. The germline V gene has CDR1 LGHNA and CDR2 YNFKEQ. The CDR3 has 16 residues. The germline V and J ends were trimmed by 1 base and 6 bases, with 13 bases remaining between them. CDR3: CASSQAGGDGNSPLHF. The DNA for the CDR3 is TGTGCCAGCAGCCAAGCGGGAGGGGACGGTAATTCACCCCTCCACTTT.

V and J are TRBV10-3 and TRBJ2-1; tentatively, D is TRBD1 (5 bases). Germline V gene sequence: CDR1 ENHRY, CDR2 SYGVKD. The CDR3 is 11 residues long. V lost 10 bases and J lost 5, with 9 bases in between. Here the CDR3 DNA reads TGTGCCACCACCAGGGACAATGAGCAGTTCTTC. It is translated as CATTRDNEQFF.

The table lists this clone with a few counts. The chain joins TRBV2 to TRBJ2-2, with TRBD2 matching 7 bases. Trimming cost V 3 bases and J 1 base; bases outside gene matches: 2. This CDR3 spans 15 amino acids. Germline loops: CDR1 SNHLY, CDR2 FYNNEI. The CDR3 spells CASSELAGNTGELFF. CDR3 DNA: TGTGCCAGCAGTGAGTTAGCGGGGAACACCGGGGAGCTGTTTTTT. Complete variable domain (other parts from reference TRBV2 and TRBJ2-2): EPEVTQTPSHQVTQMGQEVILRCVPISNHLYFYWYRQILGQKVEFLVSFYNNEISEKSEIFDDQFSVERPDGSNFTLKIRSTKLEDSAMYFCASSELAGNTGELFFGEGSRLTVL.

The chain couples TRBV9 to TRBJ2-2; no definite D call. Trimming removed 4 bases at V and 7 bases at J, with 8 bases between. Germline values: CDR1 SGDLS, CDR2 YYNGEE. This CDR3 is 12 amino acids long. CDR3 sequence: CASSQYSGELFF. The CDR3 DNA is TGTGCCAGCAGCCAATATAGCGGGGAGCTGTTTTTT.

V usage is TRBV2 and J usage is TRBJ1-1; 9 positions match TRBD1. From germline, CDR1 is SNHLY and CDR2 FYNNEI. CDR3 length equals 15 residues. V trimming: 3 bases; J trimming: 4 bases; junction bases outside the gene matches: 6. Here the CDR3 DNA reads TGTGCCAGCAGTGACCCGGGGACAGGGCGCACTGAAGCTTTCTTT. This codes for CASSDPGTGRTEAFF.

The rearrangement joins TRBV7-2 to TRBJ1-1; D is unclear. Looked up from germline, CDR1 is SGHTA and CDR2 is FQGNSA. V lost 4 bases, J lost 12 bases, and 21 bases lay in between. This CDR3 contains 14 residues. The CDR3 nucleotides are TGTGCCAGCAGCTCCGGTAGGGCCGGGTTAGGAACTTTCTTT. It codes for CASSSGRAGLGTFF.

The sample holds a few counts of this clone. This chain connects TRBV25-1 to TRBJ2-5; a possible D gene is TRBD1 (5 bases). Germline V CDR1 and CDR2: MGHDK, SYGVNS. This CDR3 comprises 15 residues. Trimming shortened V by 2 bases and J by 3 bases, and 13 bases separated the two germline ends. For the CDR3, the DNA is TGTGCCAGCAGTGAAATTCCAGGGCGAAAAGAGACCCAGTACTTC. Its translation is CASSEIPGRKETQYF.

The chain employs TRBV5-8 and TRBJ2-6, with no clear D. Germline loops: CDR1 SGHTS, CDR2 YDEGEE. Trimming shortened V by 0 bases and J by 0 bases, and 7 bases separated the two germline ends. This CDR3 has 16 residues. The CDR3 bases are TGTGCCAGCAGCTTGGCGTCTAACTCTGGGGCCAACGTCCTGACTTTC. It specifies CASSLASNSGANVLTF. The complete variable domain, with remaining parts taken from reference TRBV5-8 and TRBJ2-6, reads EAGVTQSPTHLIKTRGQQATLRCSPISGHTSVYWYQQALGLGLQFLLWYDEGEERNRGNFPPRFSGRQFPNYSSELNVNALELEDSALYLCASSLASNSGANVLTFGAGSRLTVL.

The J gene is TRBJ2-5, the V gene TRBV5-1; a weak D match, TRBD2 (6 bases). The DNA matches TRBJ2-7 better at its end, which makes the J call doubtful. Germline V lookup: CDR1 SGHRS, CDR2 YFSETQ. The CDR3 spans 14 residues. The CDR3 is CASSSGTASHEQYF. The CDR3 nucleotides read TGCGCCAGCAGCTCCGGGACTGCAAGCCACGAGCAGTACTTC.

The chain employs TRBV2 and TRBJ2-1; D gene ambiguous. The CDR3 spans 13 residues. Germline CDR1 SNHLY, CDR2 FYNNEI. V was clipped by 2 bases and J by 12 bases, with 14 bases between them. The DNA of the CDR3 is TGTGCCAGCAGTGAATCCCTGTCCAAGGGGCAGTTCTTC. This gives the protein CASSESLSKGQFF.

CDR3 DNA: TGTGCCAGCAGTCACTCCGGGACATCGGGAGGCGAGCAGTACGTC. Protein sequence: CASSHSGTSGGEQYV. The J gene is TRBJ2-7, the V gene TRBV28, with TRBD2 as a possible D gene (7 bases). The V end was cut by 5 bases, the J end by 6 bases, with 20 bases between. This CDR3 spans 15 amino acids. Germline V gene data show CDR1 as MDHEN and CDR2 as SYDVKM.

V is TRBV4-2 and J is TRBJ2-5, with D uncertain. V lost 4 bases and J lost 4, with 16 bases in between. CDR1 and CDR2 from the germline V gene are LGHNA and YNFKEQ. There are 15 residues in the CDR3. The CDR3 nucleotides read TGTGCCAGCAGCCGAACACTTCTTTCCGCAGAGACCCAGTACTTC. Translated, it gives CASSRTLLSAETQYF.

This chain connects TRBV27 to TRBJ1-5; 10 positions agree with TRBD1. The CDR3 runs 16 residues. Germline CDR1 and CDR2: MNHEY and SMNVEV (reference sequence). Trimming at V came to 5 bases and at J to 5 bases, leaving 9 bases not matched to a gene. The CDR3, as DNA: TGTGCCAGCAGTACTCGGGACAGGGGCGCCGATCAGCCCCAGCATTTT. Protein: CASSTRDRGADQPQHF.

This chain connects TRBV7-7 to TRBJ2-3, with TRBD1 identical over 9 bases. V lost 5 bases, J lost 2 bases, and 5 bases stayed unmatched. Per germline, CDR1 SSHAT and CDR2 FNYEAQ (reference sequence). This CDR3 spans 15 amino acids. The CDR3 DNA is TGTGCCAGCAGCGTCGGGACAGGGACCACAGATACGCAGTATTTT. Translating gives CASSVGTGTTDTQYF.

The rearrangement joins TRBV6-5 to TRBJ2-1; D call uncertain. The CDR3 is 15 amino acids. The germline CDR1 and CDR2 sequences are MNHEY and SVGAGI. V was clipped by 6 bases and J by 0 bases, with 12 bases between them. CDR3: CASRTTVSSYNEQFF. The DNA of the CDR3 is TGTGCCAGCAGGACGACGGTGAGCTCCTACAATGAGCAGTTCTTC.

The chain carries TRBV6-1 and TRBJ1-6; perhaps TRBD1 as D (5 bases). Germline values: CDR1 MNHNS, CDR2 SASEGT. There are 16 residues in the CDR3. V lost 4 bases and J lost 7, with 17 bases in between. In DNA, the CDR3 is TGTGCCAGCAGTGGTGTTGCCGGGACCATAAATTCACCCCTCCACTTT. Translated, it gives CASSGVAGTINSPLHF.

This clone showed up just once. The rearrangement links TRBV18 to TRBJ1-5; D remains unclear. CDR1 is KGHSH, CDR2 LQKENI, per germline. V was trimmed by 4 bases and J by 3 bases, leaving 7 bases between them. The CDR3 extends over 13 amino acids. CDR3 protein: CASSQGNNQPQHF. In DNA, the CDR3 is TGTGCCAGCTCACAGGGTAACAATCAGCCCCAGCATTTT.

The V gene is TRBV19, the J gene TRBJ1-4; no firm D call. The CDR3 covers 13 residues. From germline, CDR1 is LNHDA and CDR2 SQIVND (reference sequence). Trimming removed 5 bases at V and 15 bases at J, with 19 bases between. The DNA for the CDR3 is TGTGCCAGTAGTCTCGCTGGACCGGACCTTTTGTTTTTT. Translated, it gives CASSLAGPDLLFF.

The rearrangement joins TRBV10-1 to TRBJ2-2, with TRBD1 matching over 9 bases. After removal of 2 bases from V and 5 bases from J, the junction contained 12 bases not matched to a gene. Germline assignment: CDR1 WNHNN and CDR2 SYGVQD (reference sequence). The CDR3 is 18 residues long. The CDR3 is CASSEPPGQGGITGELFF. The CDR3 DNA reads as TGCGCCAGCAGTGAGCCACCGGGACAGGGAGGAATTACCGGGGAGCTGTTTTTT.

A few counts support this clone. V is TRBV2 and J is TRBJ2-1; no definite D call. The CDR3 totals 12 residues. The ends were cut back, 4 bases at V and 9 bases at J, with 10 bases in the middle. CDR1 SNHLY and CDR2 FYNNEI come from the germline V gene. The CDR3 is CASSGNGPEQFF. Written as DNA, the CDR3 is TGTGCCAGCAGTGGGAACGGGCCTGAGCAGTTCTTC.

This sequence joins TRBV27 and TRBJ2-6; 7 bases align to TRBD1. This CDR3 contains 19 residues. After removal of 6 bases from V and 3 bases from J, the junction contained 17 bases not matched to a gene. Germline-derived CDR1 and CDR2 are MNHEY and SMNVEV (reference sequence). The CDR3 DNA follows: TGTGCCAGCAGCCGAATGGGGACAGCCAGTCTCGGTGGGGCCAACGTCCTGACTTTC. This encodes CASSRMGTASLGGANVLTF. The full variable domain, in which reference TRBV27 and TRBJ2-6 provide the parts outside the CDR3, is EAQVTQNPRYLITVTGKKLTVTCSQNMNHEYMSWYRQDPGLGLRQIYYSMNVEVTDKGDVPEGYKVSRKEKRNFPLILESPSPNQTSLYFCASSRMGTASLGGANVLTFGAGSRLTVL.

This chain connects TRBV6-6 to TRBJ1-5; 8 bases match TRBD1. V lost 5 bases and J lost 7; bases outside the gene matches: 7. Germline CDR1 and CDR2: MNHNY and SVGAGI (reference sequence). The CDR3 length is 14 residues. CDR3 protein: CASSAETGAQPQHF. The CDR3, as DNA: TGTGCCAGCAGTGCCGAGACAGGGGCACAGCCCCAGCATTTT.

The V and J genes are TRBV19 and TRBJ1-1, with 7 positions matching TRBD1. Looked up from germline, CDR1 is LNHDA and CDR2 is SQIVND (reference sequence). CDR3 length: 13 residues. J was trimmed by 9 bases and V by 0 bases; bases with no gene match: 4. The CDR3 region is CASSIDTRGQAFF. Here the CDR3 DNA reads TGTGCCAGTAGTATAGATACGAGGGGGCAAGCTTTCTTT.

The chain links TRBV7-9 to TRBJ1-1; TRBD1 matches 11 bases. V lost 6 bases, J lost 4 bases, and 1 base stayed unmatched. CDR1 SEHNR and CDR2 FQNEAQ come from the germline V gene (reference sequence). The length of the CDR3 is 13 residues. The CDR3 bases are TGTGCCAGCAGGGGACAGGGGGTCACTGAAGCTTTCTTT. Protein: CASRGQGVTEAFF.